Described below is a single T cell receptor beta chain sequence and its context. This clonotype occurred a few times. The target of this receptor is not known. The record has no base qualities; no much larger clone is one base away. Its CDR3 holds 15 amino acids, cysteine through phenylalanine. The sequence is cut down to CDR3 DNA, 45 bases in frame from base 1. The junction shows trimming of 7 bases on V and 3 bases on J, plus 20 bases between the germline ends. The germline V gene yields SGHRS for CDR1 and YFSETQ for CDR2. Donors were 35 to 40 systemically healthy Caucasian individuals from Russia aged roughly 6 to 90 years. Around 9.7 milliliters of peripheral blood were collected from each donor into EDTA-treated Vacutainer tubes. PBMCs were isolated by Ficoll-Paque density-gradient centrifugation, with at least 7 million obtained per sample. Trizol reagent was used to extract total RNA from PBMCs, with at least 5.5 micrograms per sample. The percentages of naive CD45RAhigh/CD27high T cells were determined by flow cytometry on a PBMC aliquot from every donor.

The library was prepared using 5' RACE. Sequenced using an Illumina HiSeq 2500. A second 7 to 11 cycle PCR used a sample-barcoded 5' primer and a J-beta primer mix. A template-switch 5' adaptor carrying 12 random nucleotides introduced a unique molecular identifier onto each TCR beta cDNA molecule. Each sample yielded at least 3 million CDR3-containing paired-end reads. First-strand cDNA was synthesized from all RNA with the Mint cDNA synthesis kit, primed by a TRBC-specific oligonucleotide. Following uracil-DNA glycosylase treatment, all cDNA underwent a first 18-cycle PCR with the universal primers M1SS and BC2_uni_R. Under the source paper's analysis protocol: For normalization, 1 million high-quality reads were randomly selected from each sample, with every read carrying a distinct molecular identifier. Instead of being binned into consensus sequences, reads that shared molecular identifiers were thrown out. MiTCR, run with a Q25 quality threshold and the strictest error-elimination algorithm, handled CDR3 identification, clonotype clustering and error correction. Lower-bound total TCR beta diversity was estimated with a nonparametric unseen species model using Euler transformation. Clones were called with MiXCR by TCRdb after fastp trimmed the public reads at Q25, and only in-frame beta chains were retained. For every CDR3 protein sequence, its rows merge into one entry that carries the most common genes and DNA. The V and J calls shown here were made by TCRdb, not taken from the authors' results. The sample profile shows 800,000 to 950,000 distinct CDR3 sequences; approximately 32% of them were found once. 9.5% to 13% of the sample lies in the top ten.

The data were obtained in a study of blood T cells in healthy people across ages (dated by TCRdb to the mid-2010s). Regarding the study in general: Template switching captured roughly one uniquely barcoded TCR beta cDNA molecule per two T cells in model experiments. The donors were split into four age groups: young (average around 15 years), middle-aged (roughly 39), aged (more than 55) and long-lived (approximately 89). To track age-related changes in TCR beta repertoire diversity, the study relied on deep sequencing normalized with unique cDNA molecular identifiers. Using the same blood draw, the study looked at two additional independent replicas of 1 million unique cDNA reads for two donors, one aged 18 to 30 and the other aged 80 or older.

The research as a whole found: Bulk unsorted PBMC profiling prevented conclusive comparison of naive and antigen-experienced compartments. The percentage of naive T cells measured by flow cytometry correlated strongly with observed TCR beta diversity. Observed TCR beta diversity per million T cells fell roughly linearly with age, and a significant reduction was already apparent by age around 40. Because the CMV infection status of the donors was unknown, age-related changes in expanded clonotypes may potentially have been confounded. Compared with the aged group, the long-lived group had more naive CD4+ T cells, fewer expanded clones and increased TCR diversity, suggesting age selection. Estimates of total diversity from one million sequenced T cells were regarded as lower bounds and underestimates.

These data were also reused for a study on T cells of mothers and their children. The second investigation adds: The donors were nine systemically healthy Caucasian individuals, made up of three mothers and their six children. cDNA synthesis consumed the entire amount of extracted RNA, loaded at about 1.5 ug RNA in each 15 ul reaction. In the second PCR, the M1S primer added sample barcodes and 2-4 random nucleotides. More than 8 million TCR beta CDR3 reads were obtained from each mother, and about 3 million reads were obtained from each child. Thymic selection shapes the output of TCR recombination in a similar way in related and unrelated pairs, and inherited differences have a minor effect. Normalized repertoire overlap was always slightly but never significantly higher in related than unrelated mother-child pairs. No persistent microchimeric T cell clones were detected, at a sensitivity of roughly 93 clones per million clonotypes. In the study, deep NGS was used to compare the TCR beta repertoires of mothers and children, and features distinguishing related mother-child pairs from unrelated individuals were sought. On average, the children were 11 +/- 4 years old, while the mothers were around 42 +/- 4 years old. Libraries were sequenced on Illumina HiSeq 2000 with 100+100 nt paired-end reads after adapter ligation with NEBNext reagents. To avoid cross-contamination, the mother libraries and the child libraries were prepared a month apart and sequenced in separate runs. Each donor had between roughly 450,000 and 2,100,000 distinct TCR beta clonotypes identified. Naive TCR beta clonotypes were estimated from low-frequency clonotypes matched to each donor's FACS-determined naive share, without sorting.

This TCR derives from a woman between 35 and 50 years old in good health. The specimen sequenced was blood. The rearranged segments are TRBV5-1 and TRBJ2-7, with the D segment identity uncertain. The CDR3 here reads CASPDTLRQDYEQYF. The sequenced DNA: TGCGCCAGCCCAGATACACTCCGGCAGGACTACGAGCAGTACTTC.